The clone carrying this TCR beta chain was counted a few times. A quantitative 5'-RACE method, one with molecular barcodes, was used to make TCR beta libraries. From the 5' RACE reads, TCRdb called clonotypes with MiXCR, one entry per CDR3 protein. The profile shows 290,000 or so distinct CDR3 sequences, about a fifth of them singletons. The source of the sample is a study of CD8 T cells in ankylosing spondylitis. The ends lost 3 bases at V and 4 bases at J; junction bases unmatched: 7. The CDR3 contains 15 residues. Germline CDR1 and CDR2: LNHDA and SQIVND (reference sequence). The chain combines TRBV19 with TRBJ2-7, with 9 nucleotides matching TRBD1. The sample taken for sequencing was blood, either unsorted or a sorted T cell fraction (not recorded which). This clonotype was obtained from a female donor with ankylosing spondylitis or in good health (not recorded which). The CDR3 sequence is CASSIEGQGLYEQYF. In DNA form, the CDR3 reads TGTGCCAGTAGTATCGAGGGACAGGGACTATACGAGCAGTACTTC.